Below, one T cell receptor (beta chain) is given with its context. Its antigen is currently unknown. This CDR3 region has 15 residues. The germline gives CDR1 SGHRS, CDR2 YFSETQ. The ends were cut back, 4 bases at V and 2 bases at J, with 15 bases in the middle. The data derive from a study of shared clonotypes between healthy human individuals. Assay used: immunoSEQ multiplex PCR; TCRdb lists only in-frame clones, some missing. The table records 2 million to 2.5 million clones, approximately 96% of them present only once. Adult donors, all healthy and HIV-negative, had no recent acute infections or vaccinations. Study conclusions and caveats: The naive CD4 repertoires of a few donors were compared, and approximately 4.7% of clonotypes were shared. Relative to clonotypes present in all four donors, those not shared had lower generation probabilities.

This clonotype originated in a man between 18 and 29 years old in good health. The specimen sequenced was naive CD4+ T cells sorted from blood. As for subset: CD45RA+ positively selected. J is TRBJ2-5 and V is TRBV5-1; D is unclear. The CDR3 protein is CASSREYYGQETQYF. The CDR3 DNA follows: TGCGCCAGCAGCCGCGAGTATTACGGACAAGAGACCCAGTACTTC.